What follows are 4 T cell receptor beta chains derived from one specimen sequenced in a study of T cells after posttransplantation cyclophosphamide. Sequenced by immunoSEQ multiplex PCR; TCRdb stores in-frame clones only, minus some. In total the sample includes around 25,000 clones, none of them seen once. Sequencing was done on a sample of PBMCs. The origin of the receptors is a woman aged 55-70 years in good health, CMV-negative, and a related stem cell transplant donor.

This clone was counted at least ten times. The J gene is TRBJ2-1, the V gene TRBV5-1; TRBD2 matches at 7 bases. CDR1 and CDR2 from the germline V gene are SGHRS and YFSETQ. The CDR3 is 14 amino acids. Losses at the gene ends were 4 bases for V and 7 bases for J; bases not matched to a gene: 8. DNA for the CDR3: TGCGCCAGCAGCCTCACGACTAGCCGGAATGAGCAGTTCTTC. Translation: CASSLTTSRNEQFF.

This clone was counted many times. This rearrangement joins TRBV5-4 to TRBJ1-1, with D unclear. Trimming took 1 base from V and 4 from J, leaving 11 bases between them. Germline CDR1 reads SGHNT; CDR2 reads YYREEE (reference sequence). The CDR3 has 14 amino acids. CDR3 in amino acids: CASSLSLPGTEAFF. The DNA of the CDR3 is TGTGCCAGCAGCTTGTCCCTACCGGGCACTGAAGCTTTCTTT.

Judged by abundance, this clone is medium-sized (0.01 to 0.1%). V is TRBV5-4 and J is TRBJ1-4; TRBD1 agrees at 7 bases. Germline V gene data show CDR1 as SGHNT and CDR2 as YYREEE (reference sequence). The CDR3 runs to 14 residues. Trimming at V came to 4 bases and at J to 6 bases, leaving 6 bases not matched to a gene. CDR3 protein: CASSTRGGDEKLFF. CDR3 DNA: TGTGCCAGCAGCACACGAGGGGGCGATGAAAAACTGTTTTTT.

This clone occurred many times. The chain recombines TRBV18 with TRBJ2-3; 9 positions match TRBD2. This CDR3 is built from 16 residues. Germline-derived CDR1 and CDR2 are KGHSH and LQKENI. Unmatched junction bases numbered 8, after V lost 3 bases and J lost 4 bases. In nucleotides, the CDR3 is TGTGCCAGCTCACCCCCGACTAGCGGCCGGGCAGATACGCAGTATTTT. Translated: CASSPPTSGRADTQYF.